Each of the 28 T cell receptor beta chains below was sequenced from the same sample in a study of shared clonotypes between healthy human individuals. The table came from immunoSEQ multiplex PCR; TCRdb's copy has only in-frame clones and leaves some out. Altogether roughly 2,500,000 clones are present, 93% being singletons, with the ten largest covering approximately 0.37%. The sample taken for sequencing was naive CD4+ T cells from PBMCs. Indicated subset: CD45RA+ positively selected. The receptors were sampled from a young man in good health. Some clones in this sample may be carry-over from other donors' samples.

The CDR3 bases are TGCGCCAGCAGCTTTGGCGGGTCCGCCCGGGAGCAGTACTTC. Amino acids: CASSFGGSAREQYF. The chain links TRBV5-1 to TRBJ2-7, with D maybe TRBD2 (5 bases). The CDR3 has 14 amino acids. Germline V lookup: CDR1 SGHRS, CDR2 YFSETQ. Between the trimmed V and J ends, which lost 2 bases and 7 bases, there was a span of 16 bases.

The chain couples TRBV7-2 to TRBJ1-2; D uncertain. V lost 5 bases and J 6 bases, leaving 13 bases between the germline ends. The CDR3 is 13 residues long. Germline CDR1 SGHTA, CDR2 FQGNSA. The CDR3 DNA follows: TGTGCCAGCAGCCTTGGACCGCGCGATGGCTACACCTTC. Amino acids: CASSLGPRDGYTF.

J is TRBJ2-1 and V is TRBV7-2; no clear D. Trimming removed 3 bases at V and 10 bases at J, with 10 bases between. The V gene's germline CDR1 is SGHTA and CDR2 FQGNSA. This CDR3 has 12 amino acids. CDR3 sequence (DNA): TGTGCCAGCAGCTTCCTCAAACGGGAGCAGTTCTTC. Residues: CASSFLKREQFF.

The chain has TRBV5-4 and TRBJ2-7, with D possibly matching TRBD2 (6 bases). The CDR3 contains 14 residues. The V gene lost 4 bases and the J gene lost 3 bases, with 14 bases spanning the gap. CDR1 and CDR2 (germline): SGHNT, YYREEE (reference sequence). The CDR3 is CASSLERAGYEQYF. As DNA, the CDR3 is TGTGCCAGCAGCCTGGAGCGGGCGGGCTACGAGCAGTACTTC.

The genes are TRBV5-1 and TRBJ1-4; D unclear. V was trimmed by 0 bases and J by 2 bases, leaving 8 bases between them. The CDR3 length is 15 residues. Per the germline V gene, CDR1 is SGHRS and CDR2 is YFSETQ. CDR3 protein: CASSLGDNTNEKLFF. CDR3 coding DNA: TGCGCCAGCAGCTTGGGCGACAACACTAATGAAAAACTGTTTTTT.

DNA of the CDR3: TGCGCCAGCAGCCAGGAGGGACAGGGTGTCCGGGAAGCTTTCTTT. It specifies CASSQEGQGVREAFF. This chain links TRBV4-1 with TRBJ1-1, with 9 bases identical to TRBD1. Per the germline V gene, CDR1 is MGHRA and CDR2 is YSYEKL. J lost 8 bases, V lost 3 bases, and 10 bases had no gene match. The CDR3 spans 15 residues.

This clone was detected only once. This sample includes further DNA sequences coding for the same CDR3. The chain is built from TRBV11-3 and TRBJ1-1; D remains ambiguous. The length of the CDR3 is 14 residues. V lost 1 base, J lost 2 bases, and 8 bases lay in between. Looked up from germline, CDR1 is SGHNT and CDR2 is YENEEA. CDR3 in amino acids: CASSLGGSNTEAFF. In nucleotides, the CDR3 is TGTGCCAGCAGCTTAGGTGGCAGTAACACTGAAGCTTTCTTT.

Points on this clone: The sample carries other DNA sequences with the same CDR3. The DNA of the CDR3 is TGTGCCAGCAGCTCTACAGGGCACACTGAAGCTTTCTTT. Its protein product is CASSSTGHTEAFF. The chain is built from TRBV7-2 and TRBJ1-1; D is perhaps TRBD1 (6 bases). The CDR3 consists of 13 residues. The germline CDR1 and CDR2 sequences are SGHTA and FQGNSA. Trimming took 4 bases from V and 3 from J, leaving 9 bases between them.

The J gene is TRBJ1-4, the V gene TRBV5-4; no reliable D call. Per the germline V gene, CDR1 is SGHNT and CDR2 is YYREEE (reference sequence). V shed 0 bases and J shed 6 bases, with 9 bases lying between them. The CDR3 length is 14 residues. CDR3 protein: CASSLVSEDEKLFF. The CDR3 DNA is TGTGCCAGCAGCTTGGTGTCAGAAGATGAAAAACTGTTTTTT.

The V call is TRBV25-1, the J call TRBJ2-7, with D uncertain. Germline V gene lookup returns CDR1 MGHDK and CDR2 SYGVNS. Trimming removed 6 bases from V and 2 bases from J, with 11 bases in between. This CDR3 spans 13 amino acids. The CDR3 protein is CASSPAGAYEQYF. The CDR3 coding sequence is TGTGCCAGCAGCCCAGCAGGAGCCTACGAGCAGTACTTC.

This sequence joins TRBV7-9 and TRBJ1-2, with TRBD1 identical over 8 bases. The CDR3 has 14 residues. V shed 5 bases, J shed 8 bases, and the junction held 10 bases outside the gene matches. Germline values: CDR1 SEHNR, CDR2 FQNEAQ (reference sequence). CDR3 loop: CASSPQGALPGYTF. The CDR3 DNA sequence: TGTGCCAGCAGCCCCCAGGGGGCCCTACCGGGCTACACCTTC.

V is TRBV28 and J is TRBJ1-1; D perhaps matches TRBD1 (6 bases). From germline, CDR1 is MDHEN and CDR2 SYDVKM. V was cut by 6 bases and J by 11 bases, with 28 bases left in between. The CDR3 has 16 amino acids. The CDR3 here is CASSVGRQGLSAPAFF. The CDR3, as DNA: TGTGCCAGCAGCGTGGGACGGCAGGGGCTTTCGGCCCCTGCTTTCTTT.

This clone occurred once. The chain employs TRBV7-9 and TRBJ2-7; 9 bases map to TRBD1. The CDR3 spans 14 residues. CDR1 is SEHNR, CDR2 FQNEAQ, per germline (reference sequence). V gave up 1 base and J gave up 4 bases; unmatched junction bases: 2. DNA for the CDR3: TGTGCCAGCAGCTTAGGGACAGGGGAGTACGAGCAGTACTTC. Its protein is CASSLGTGEYEQYF. The variable domain in full, with the rest retrieved from reference TRBV7-9 and TRBJ2-7, is DTGVSQNPRHKITKRGQNVTFRCDPISEHNRLYWYRQTLGQGPEFLTYFQNEAQLEKSRLLSDRFSAERPKGSFSTLEIQRTEQGDSAMYLCASSLGTGEYEQYFGPGTRLTVT.

This chain links TRBV6-1 with TRBJ2-1; weak D call: TRBD2 (5 bases). The CDR3 spans 16 residues. V shed 2 bases and J shed 4 bases, with 15 bases lying between them. CDR1 and CDR2 from the germline V gene are MNHNS and SASEGT. The CDR3: CASSERWLADYNEQFF. In nucleotides, the CDR3 is TGTGCCAGCAGTGAAAGGTGGCTAGCAGATTACAATGAGCAGTTCTTC.

The V gene is TRBV7-9, the J gene TRBJ1-4; TRBD1 might be the D (5 bases). Germline lookup yields CDR1 SEHNR and CDR2 FQNEAQ (reference sequence). This CDR3 is built from 15 residues. V was shortened by 6 bases and J by 0 bases, with 11 bases between the two germline ends. CDR3 in DNA: TGTGCCAGCAGGGAGGGGCCTGCAACTAATGAAAAACTGTTTTTT. It codes for CASREGPATNEKLFF.

This clone appeared a single time. The rearrangement joins TRBV11-2 to TRBJ2-3; D is possibly TRBD2 (6 bases). This CDR3 has 15 amino acids. From germline, CDR1 is SGHAT and CDR2 FQNNGV. The ends were cut back, 6 bases at V and 1 base at J, with 14 bases in the middle. The CDR3 is CASSPRAGRTDTQYF. Written as DNA, the CDR3 is TGTGCCAGCAGTCCCAGAGCGGGCCGCACAGATACGCAGTATTTT. The full variable domain, in which reference TRBV11-2 and TRBJ2-3 provide the parts outside the CDR3, is EAGVAQSPRYKIIEKRQSVAFWCNPISGHATLYWYQQILGQGPKLLIQFQNNGVVDDSQLPKDRFSAERLKGVDSTLKIQPAKLEDSAVYLCASSPRAGRTDTQYFGPGTRLTVL.

On this clone itself: This specimen includes other DNA sequences encoding the same CDR3. The gene calls are TRBV5-1 and TRBJ2-1; D ambiguous. CDR3 length equals 14 residues. Germline V gives CDR1 SGHRS, CDR2 YFSETQ. The V and J ends lost 0 bases and 7 bases respectively, with 11 bases between them. The CDR3 region has the DNA TGCGCCAGCAGCTTGGCCGTCGGTTATAATGAGCAGTTCTTC. Protein sequence: CASSLAVGYNEQFF.

CDR3 region: CASSDTAAGVKDTQYF. CDR3 coding DNA: TGTGCCAGCAGCGACACCGCGGCGGGAGTTAAAGATACGCAGTATTTT. The rearrangement joins TRBV4-2 to TRBJ2-3, with 7 bases matching TRBD2. Germline V gene lookup returns CDR1 LGHNA and CDR2 YNFKEQ. Trimming at V came to 5 bases and at J to 5 bases, leaving 13 bases not matched to a gene. This CDR3 is built from 16 residues.

As concerns this clone: This same CDR3 is encoded by further DNA sequences in the sample. V usage is TRBV18 and J usage is TRBJ2-5, with D tentatively TRBD1 (6 bases). Germline-derived CDR1 and CDR2 are KGHSH and LQKENI. V was pared by 3 bases and J by 2 bases, with 7 bases between. This CDR3 is built from 13 residues. This CDR3 reads CASSPGTQETQYF. CDR3 bases: TGTGCCAGCTCACCTGGGACACAAGAGACCCAGTACTTC.

The count of this clone is one. The gene calls are TRBV2 and TRBJ2-5, with TRBD1 matching over 7 bases. The J call may not be correct, given that the DNA end is closer to TRBJ2-7. The CDR3 is 12 amino acids. The germline V gene has CDR1 SNHLY and CDR2 FYNNEI. The CDR3 DNA reads TGTGCCAGCAGTGAGGGACAGTACGAGCAGTACTTC. Amino acid sequence: CASSEGQYEQYF.

This chain's CDR3 is CAISVGGSLNEQYF. CDR3 DNA sequence: TGTGCCATCAGTGTAGGTGGGAGCTTGAACGAGCAGTACTTC. The chain uses TRBV10-3 and TRBJ2-7; D may be TRBD2 (5 bases). Between the trimmed V and J ends, which lost 4 bases and 5 bases, there was a span of 15 bases. Germline V gene sequence: CDR1 ENHRY, CDR2 SYGVKD. The CDR3 runs 14 residues.

This chain joins TRBV2 and TRBJ1-1; D is unclear. The V gene's germline CDR1 is SNHLY and CDR2 FYNNEI. The CDR3 length is 13 residues. V gave up 2 bases and J gave up 1 base, with 5 bases separating them. The CDR3, as DNA: TGTGCCAGCAGTGAATTGGAGAACACTGAAGCTTTCTTT. It is translated as CASSELENTEAFF.

The chain combines TRBV28 with TRBJ1-3; D may be TRBD1 (5 bases). Germline loops: CDR1 MDHEN, CDR2 SYDVKM. The CDR3 sequence is 13 residues long. V was shortened by 6 bases and J by 3 bases, with 9 bases between the two germline ends. The DNA for the CDR3 is TGTGCCAGCAGGGGACGGAGTGGAAACACCATATATTTT. Translation gives CASRGRSGNTIYF.

Comment on this clone: Additional DNA sequences in this sample encode the identical CDR3. The chain has TRBV18 and TRBJ1-1, with 7 bases matching TRBD1. The trim removed 6 bases at V and 1 base at J, leaving 5 bases unmatched. Germline CDR1 reads KGHSH; CDR2 reads LQKENI. CDR3 size: 14 residues. The CDR3 region is CASSLGTANTEAFF. The DNA of the CDR3 is TGTGCCAGCTCCCTTGGGACAGCGAACACTGAAGCTTTCTTT.

This chain links TRBV19 with TRBJ2-1, with TRBD2 matching 7 bases. V dropped 4 bases and J dropped 3; count of bases not matched to a gene: 3. The CDR3 consists of 14 residues. Looked up from germline, CDR1 is LNHDA and CDR2 is SQIVND (reference sequence). The CDR3 sequence: CASSTASGYNEQFF. CDR3 in DNA: TGTGCCAGTAGTACGGCTAGCGGCTACAATGAGCAGTTCTTC.

The chain is built from TRBV19 and TRBJ2-1; 8 positions agree with TRBD2. V shed 1 base, J shed 8 bases, and the junction held 7 bases outside the gene matches. The CDR3 is 15 residues long. CDR1 is LNHDA, CDR2 SQIVND, per germline (reference sequence). Here the CDR3 DNA reads TGTGCCAGTAGTATAGGGACTCCCGGGGGGGATGAGCAGTTCTTC. Protein product: CASSIGTPGGDEQFF.

Comment on this clone: The same CDR3 arises from other DNA sequences in this sample as well. The chain recombines TRBV29-1 with TRBJ1-1; tentatively, D is TRBD1 (5 bases). V was trimmed by 6 bases and J by 0 bases, leaving 11 bases between them. Looked up from germline, CDR1 is SQVTM and CDR2 is ANQGSEA. The CDR3 is 13 residues long. CDR3 sequence: CSVAGLMNTEAFF. The CDR3, as DNA: TGCAGCGTCGCAGGGCTAATGAACACTGAAGCTTTCTTT.

The V and J genes are TRBV6-4 and TRBJ1-1; D perhaps matches TRBD1 (5 bases). Trimming removed 2 bases from V and 0 bases from J, with 10 bases in between. Looked up from germline, CDR1 is MRHNA and CDR2 is SNTAGT. The CDR3 contains 15 residues. The DNA of the CDR3 is TGTGCCAGCAGTGACGGCAGGGCAATGAACACTGAAGCTTTCTTT. Translation gives CASSDGRAMNTEAFF.